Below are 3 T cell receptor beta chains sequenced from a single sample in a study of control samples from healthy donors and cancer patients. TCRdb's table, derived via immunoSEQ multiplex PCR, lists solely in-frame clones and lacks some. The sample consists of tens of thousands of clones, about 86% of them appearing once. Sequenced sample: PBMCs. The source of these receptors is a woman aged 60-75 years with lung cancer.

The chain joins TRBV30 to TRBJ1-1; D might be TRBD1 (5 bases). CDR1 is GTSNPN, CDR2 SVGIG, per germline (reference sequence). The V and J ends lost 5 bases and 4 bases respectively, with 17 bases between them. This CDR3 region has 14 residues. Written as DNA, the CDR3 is TGTGCCTGGGGCCTAATCAGGGACTTCACTGAAGCTTTCTTT. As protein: CAWGLIRDFTEAFF.

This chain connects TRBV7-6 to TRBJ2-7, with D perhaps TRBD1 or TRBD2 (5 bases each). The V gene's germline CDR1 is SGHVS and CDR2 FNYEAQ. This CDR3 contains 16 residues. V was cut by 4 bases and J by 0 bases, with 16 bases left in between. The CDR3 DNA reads TGTGCCAGCAGCTCACCCGACAGCGGTCCCTCCTACGAGCAGTACTTC. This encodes CASSSPDSGPSYEQYF.

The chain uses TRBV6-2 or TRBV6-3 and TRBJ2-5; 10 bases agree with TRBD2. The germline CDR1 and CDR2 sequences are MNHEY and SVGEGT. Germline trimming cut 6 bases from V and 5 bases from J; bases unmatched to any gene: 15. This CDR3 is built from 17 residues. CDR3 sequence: CASSSGLAIYRGETQYF. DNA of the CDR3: TGTGCCAGCAGCTCGGGACTAGCGATATATCGTGGGGAGACCCAGTACTTC.